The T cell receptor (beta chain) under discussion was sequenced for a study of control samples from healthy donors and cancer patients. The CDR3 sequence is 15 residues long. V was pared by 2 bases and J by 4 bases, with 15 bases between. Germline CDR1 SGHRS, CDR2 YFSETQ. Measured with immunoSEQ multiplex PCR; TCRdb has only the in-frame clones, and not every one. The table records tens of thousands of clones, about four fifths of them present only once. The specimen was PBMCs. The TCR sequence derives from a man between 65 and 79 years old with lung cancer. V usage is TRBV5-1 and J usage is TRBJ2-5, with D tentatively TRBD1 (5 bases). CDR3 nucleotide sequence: TGCGCCAGCAGCTTCTCTCCCACCCAGGGAGAGACCCAGTACTTC. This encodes CASSFSPTQGETQYF.